The subject of this entry is one T cell receptor (beta chain). This clonotype was observed at least ten times. Its specific antigen is unknown. Within one base of it there is no much larger clone, and no base qualities were kept. This sample was sequenced with an Illumina HiSeq 1500. TCRdb reran the public reads through fastp at Q25 and MiXCR, keeping productive beta chains. Records with the same CDR3 protein are collapsed into one entry carrying the most frequent genes and DNA. Here the sample has 160,000 or so distinct CDR3 sequences; roughly a quarter occur a single time. The ten most abundant clones make up 11% of the sample. This specimen belongs to a study of T cell repertoires in cytomegalovirus infection (dated by TCRdb to the late 2010s). Background on the whole study: The HLA type of each donor mattered for the analysis, because public TCR beta signatures pointed to carriage of CMV infection along with the matching HLA type. Summary of the overall study and its limitations: The ex vivo response was dominated by HLA-C-restricted CMV-specific TCR beta clonotypes, and the single most frequent clonotype in two of eight donors was supplied by these HLA-C-restricted clonotypes. In both this cohort and an independent 352-donor cohort, the cumulative frequency of public TCR beta family members distinguished carriers of CMV infection plus the relevant HLA type.

The sequenced material came from PBMCs. This TCR derives from a human donor in good health (CMV status not recorded). Some clones in this sample may be carry-over from other donors' samples.

The DNA reads TGTGCCAGCAGCCTTACTCCGGGACAGGGAAACAATCAGCCCCAGCATTTT. Translated, this is CASSLTPGQGNNQPQHF. The rearrangement combines TRBV7-8 with TRBJ1-5, with 9 bases in between that match TRBD1. From cysteine to phenylalanine, the CDR3 is 17 amino acids long. Just the 51-base CDR3 DNA is kept, in frame starting at base 1. Trimming accounts for 5 bases at V and 3 bases at J, while the number of junction bases matched to no gene is 11. Looking up the germline V gene yields CDR1 SGHVS and CDR2 FQNEAQ.